The T cell receptor beta chain under discussion was sequenced for a study of blood T cell repertoires in COVID-19. V lost 3 bases and J lost 3, with 7 bases in between. The CDR3 runs to 13 residues. Germline V CDR1 and CDR2: ENHRY, SYGVKD. Assay used: immunoSEQ multiplex PCR; TCRdb lists only in-frame clones, some missing. The table records roughly 200,000 clones, less than 90% of them present only once. The specimen was PBMCs or T cells enriched from blood (not recorded which). V gene TRBV10-3 combines with J gene TRBJ2-3, with TRBD2 as a possible D gene (6 bases). This TCR was sampled from a young woman who had been exposed to COVID-19. The DNA for the CDR3 is TGTGCCATCAGTGACGCGGGGACAGATACGCAGTATTTT. Residues: CAISDAGTDTQYF.